One sample yielded the 17 T cell receptor beta chains listed below, sequenced in a study of blood T cell repertoires in COVID-19. Measured with immunoSEQ multiplex PCR; TCRdb has only the in-frame clones, and not every one. There are roughly 380,000 clones in the sample; 75% to 90% occur only once, and 3% to 4.5% lies in the top ten. What was sequenced was peripheral blood. The receptors here all came from a woman aged 18 to 35 with acute or convalescent COVID-19.

This clone is a singleton in its sample. The chain combines TRBV3-1 (or the pseudogene TRBV3-2) with TRBJ1-2; no clear D gene. The CDR3 runs 14 residues. V was clipped by 4 bases and J by 8 bases, with 17 bases between them. Germline lookup yields CDR1 LGHDT and CDR2 YNNKEL (reference sequence). This CDR3 is CASSLSELESGYTF. As DNA, the CDR3 is TGTGCCAGCAGCCTCTCCGAGCTCGAGAGCGGCTACACCTTC.

V gene TRBV5-1 combines with J gene TRBJ2-1, with a tentative D call TRBD2 (6 bases). Germline CDR1 is SGHRS and CDR2 is YFSETQ. Trimming shortened V by 3 bases and J by 7 bases, and 17 bases separated the two germline ends. This CDR3 region has 15 residues. This CDR3 reads CASSWYPGENNEQFF. The CDR3 DNA sequence: TGCGCCAGCAGCTGGTATCCGGGAGAGAATAATGAGCAGTTCTTC.

To note about this clone: At one boundary the junction diverges from the germline segment, which might be a read error. This chain uses TRBV6-1 with TRBJ1-6; no clear D. Looked up from germline, CDR1 is MNHNS and CDR2 is SASEGT. The CDR3 is 15 residues long. DNA of the CDR3: TGTGCCAGCAGGGAAGGAGCGGGCCAGGACTCACCCCTCCACTTT. Protein sequence: CASREGAGQDSPLHF.

The chain employs TRBV6-2 or TRBV6-3 and TRBJ1-1; D is undetermined. There are 15 residues in the CDR3. Germline-derived CDR1 and CDR2 are MNHEY and SVGEGT. Between the trimmed V and J ends, which lost 2 bases and 5 bases, there was a span of 15 bases. This chain's CDR3 is CASSYRTQLRTEAFF. CDR3 DNA: TGTGCCAGCAGTTACAGAACCCAATTGAGGACTGAAGCTTTCTTT.

This clone has only one observation. The genes are TRBV4-1 and TRBJ1-2, with 7 nucleotides matching TRBD1. This CDR3 has 14 amino acids. The junction had 0 bases not matched to a gene; V was cut back by 2 bases and J by 0 bases. Germline CDR1 reads MGHRA; CDR2 reads YSYEKL. The CDR3 DNA is TGCGCCAGCAGCCAACAGGGGGCTAACTATGGCTACACCTTC. Protein product: CASSQQGANYGYTF.

This rearrangement joins TRBV7-9 to TRBJ2-7, with D tentatively TRBD1 (6 bases). Per the germline V gene, CDR1 is SEHNR and CDR2 is FQNEAQ (reference sequence). The CDR3 contains 14 residues. V lost 4 bases and J lost 2, with 12 bases in between. Here the CDR3 reads CASSWSDSAYEQYF. For the CDR3, the DNA is TGTGCCAGCAGCTGGTCGGACAGCGCCTACGAGCAGTACTTC. Supplemented by reference TRBV7-9 and TRBJ2-7, the full variable domain reads DTGVSQNPRHKITKRGQNVTFRCDPISEHNRLYWYRQTLGQGPEFLTYFQNEAQLEKSRLLSDRFSAERPKGSFSTLEIQRTEQGDSAMYLCASSWSDSAYEQYFGPGTRLTVT.

The V call is TRBV24-1, the J call TRBJ1-2, with 9 bases matching TRBD1. CDR1 and CDR2 from the germline V gene are KGHDR and SFDVKD. The CDR3 loop spans 13 amino acids. The junction had 1 base not matched to a gene; V was cut back by 3 bases and J by 6 bases. CDR3 bases: TGTGCCACCAGTGATGACAGGGGGAATGGCTACACCTTC. It translates to CATSDDRGNGYTF.

The chain links TRBV5-6 to TRBJ1-6; perhaps TRBD1 as D (6 bases). The CDR3 extends over 16 amino acids. Germline V gene lookup returns CDR1 SGHDT and CDR2 YYEEEE. V gave up 0 bases and J gave up 5 bases, with 12 bases separating them. The chain's CDR3 is CASSLAGDTDNSPLHF. CDR3 bases: TGTGCCAGCAGCTTGGCCGGGGACACGGATAATTCACCCCTCCACTTT.

The chain joins TRBV6-2 or TRBV6-3 to TRBJ1-3; D ambiguous. This CDR3 spans 14 amino acids. Germline CDR1 and CDR2: MNHEY and SVGEGT. Trimming took 6 bases from V and 4 from J, leaving 13 bases between them. The DNA of the CDR3 is TGTGCCAGCAGCCGCCCACTGAACGGAAACACCATATATTTT. The encoded protein is CASSRPLNGNTIYF.

V usage is TRBV12-2 and J usage is TRBJ2-7; the table's D call, TRBD2, has no DNA check behind it. TRBV12-2 constitutes a pseudogene. The CDR3 loop spans 16 amino acids. The CDR3 DNA is TGTGCAAGTCGCTTAGCGCCCCGGGGAACCTCCTACGAGCAGTACTTC. Residues: CASRLAPRGTSYEQYF.

The V call is TRBV5-1, the J call TRBJ2-3; TRBD2 aligns across 7 bases. Germline trimming cut 0 bases from V and 5 bases from J; bases unmatched to any gene: 6. The germline V gene encodes CDR1 SGHRS and CDR2 YFSETQ. The CDR3 runs to 15 residues. The CDR3 region is CASSLGGRAIDTQYF. As DNA, the CDR3 is TGCGCCAGCAGCTTGGGGGGGAGGGCCATAGATACGCAGTATTTT.

The chain joins TRBV19 to TRBJ2-7; D not certain. Germline-derived CDR1 and CDR2 are LNHDA and SQIVND (reference sequence). V lost 6 bases and J 8 bases, leaving 11 bases between the germline ends. This CDR3 contains 11 residues. The CDR3 sequence is CASRTGTKQYF. Written as DNA, the CDR3 is TGTGCCAGTAGGACGGGTACGAAGCAGTACTTC.

V gene TRBV7-9 combines with J gene TRBJ2-1; TRBD2 agrees at 15 bases. The germline CDR1 and CDR2 sequences are SEHNR and FQNEAQ (reference sequence). The CDR3 has 18 amino acids. V was pared by 5 bases and J by 2 bases, with 7 bases of the junction left unmatched. The CDR3 nucleotides read TGTGCCAGCAGCGGCGGGGGGACTAGCGGGAGGACCTACAATGAGCAGTTCTTC. Residues: CASSGGGTSGRTYNEQFF.

CDR3 protein: CASSSAVGGGYTF. In DNA form, the CDR3 reads TGTGCCAGCAGCTCAGCGGTAGGGGGCGGCTACACCTTC. The chain joins TRBV7-6 to TRBJ1-2; 7 positions agree with TRBD1. CDR1 and CDR2 from the germline V gene are SGHVS and FNYEAQ. CDR3 length: 13 amino acids. Trimming took 4 bases from V and 8 from J; bases not matched to a gene: 7.

V and J are TRBV28 and TRBJ1-2; TRBD1 is a possible D gene (5 bases). CDR1 and CDR2 from the germline V gene are MDHEN and SYDVKM. The CDR3 extends over 15 amino acids. V was cut by 4 bases and J by 7 bases, with 19 bases left in between. In nucleotides, the CDR3 is TGTGCCAGCAGTTCCCCCACGGCAGGGTCTAGTGGCTACACCTTC. It specifies CASSSPTAGSSGYTF.

V usage is TRBV18 and J usage is TRBJ1-4, with TRBD1 as a possible D gene (5 bases). This CDR3 region has 18 residues. Trimming took 0 bases from V and 0 from J, leaving 14 bases between them. CDR1 KGHSH and CDR2 LQKENI come from the germline V gene. The CDR3 bases are TGTGCCAGCTCACCACCAATAAAAGGGGTTGCAACTAATGAAAAACTGTTTTTT. This sequence encodes CASSPPIKGVATNEKLFF.

This clone was seen a single time. The chain couples TRBV2 to TRBJ1-4; D call uncertain. V gave up 2 bases and J gave up 7 bases, with 14 bases separating them. This CDR3 contains 15 residues. Germline CDR1 and CDR2: SNHLY and FYNNEI. CDR3 DNA: TGTGCCAGCAGTGAAATCGGGCTGGGAGGTGAAAAACTGTTTTTT. Translated, it gives CASSEIGLGGEKLFF.